These T cell receptor beta chains were read from a single sample in a study of shared clonotypes between healthy human individuals. Assay used: immunoSEQ multiplex PCR; TCRdb lists only in-frame clones, some missing. This sample yields 950,000 to 1,100,000 clones, of which roughly 80% are seen a single time; about 1.5% belongs to the top ten. Input material: memory CD4+ T cells sorted from blood. All receptors come from a man between 18 and 29 years old in good health. Both conserved end residues are part of each CDR3. Each record gives: V gene, J gene, D gene, clone size, CDR3 DNA, CDR3 protein. D genes are given only for firm matches. Only some rows state a clone size, as once, few, many or a class for expanded clones.

>TRBV11-2|TRBJ2-7|TRBD1|-
TGTGCCAGCAGACCCGGGACAGGATTCTCCTACGAGCAGTACTTC
CASRPGTGFSYEQYF
>TRBV7-2|TRBJ1-2|-|few
TGTGCCAGCAGCTTCGACAAGGGGGTCTATGGCTACACCTTC
CASSFDKGVYGYTF
>TRBV19|TRBJ1-4|-|-
TGTGCCAGTAGAGTACGGTGGGGAAATGACAAACTGTTTTTT
CASRVRWGNDKLFF
>TRBV7-3|TRBJ1-1|TRBD1|-
TGTGCCAGCAGCTTAACTACAGGGGGGCGCGCTTTCTTT
CASSLTTGGRAFF
>TRBV19|TRBJ1-2|-|-
TGTGCCAGTAGTTTCGGGACGGGGAACTATGGCTACACCTTC
CASSFGTGNYGYTF
>TRBV9|TRBJ1-1|-|many
TGTGCCAGCAGCGCCCAGGGGTCGAACACTGAAGCTTTCTTT
CASSAQGSNTEAFF
>TRBV13|TRBJ2-5|TRBD2|-
TGTGCCAGCAGCTTATCCGGACTAGCGGGAGGGGAGTACCAAGAGACCCAGTACTTC
CASSLSGLAGGEYQETQYF
>TRBV7-6|TRBJ2-7|TRBD2|-
TGTGCCAGCAGCCGACCCAGGACTAGCGGGAGGGTACCTCCCTACGAGCAGTACTTC
CASSRPRTSGRVPPYEQYF
>TRBV7-2|TRBJ1-4|TRBD1|-
TGTGCCAGCAGCCAGACAGGGTCGACTAATGAAAAACTGTTTTTT
CASSQTGSTNEKLFF
>TRBV2|TRBJ2-3|-|once
TGTGCCAGCAGGGGGGGTATCGCAGATACGCAGTATTTT
CASRGGIADTQYF
>TRBV20-1|TRBJ2-5|-|-
TGCAGTGCTAGAGCGGTGGAGACCCAGTACTTC
CSARAVETQYF
>TRBV10-1|TRBJ2-1|-|-
TGCGCCAGCAGTCGGGACGAGGGGTCCTACAATGAGCAGTTCTTC
CASSRDEGSYNEQFF
>TRBV5-8|TRBJ1-5|-|-
TGTGCCAGCAGCCAGGCTGGGTGGGTAGGGCCCCAGCATTTT
CASSQAGWVGPQHF
>TRBV6-1|TRBJ2-5|-|-
TGTGCCAGCAGTTTCTGGGGCCAAGAGACCCAGTACTTC
CASSFWGQETQYF
>TRBV27|TRBJ1-1|-|-
TGTGCCAGCAGTTTATCGAGGCAGGGGACCATGAACACTGAAGCTTTCTTT
CASSLSRQGTMNTEAFF
>TRBV11-1|TRBJ2-5|-|-
TGTGCCAGCAGCCCCCGGACCGGGGAAAGCGGCCAAGAGACCCAGTACTTC
CASSPRTGESGQETQYF
>TRBV27|TRBJ2-3|TRBD2|-
TGTGCCAGCAGTTTAGTAGGTAGCGGGGGGGCTGGGGATACGCAGTATTTT
CASSLVGSGGAGDTQYF
>TRBV9|TRBJ2-3|-|-
TGTGCCAGCAGCGTAGCCGGGGTCCTGGGGCGCGATACGCAGTATTTT
CASSVAGVLGRDTQYF
>TRBV2|TRBJ2-2|-|once
TGTGCCAGCAGGTGGGGGGGACACGGGGAGCTGTTTTTT
CASRWGGHGELFF
>TRBV2|TRBJ2-3|TRBD2|-
TGTGCCAGCAGACTCGGACTAGCGGGTAGCACAGATACGCAGTATTTT
CASRLGLAGSTDTQYF
>TRBV7-2|TRBJ2-6|-|-
TGTGCCAGCAGCTCCCCCTGGGGGTCTGGGGCCAACGTCCTGACTTTC
CASSSPWGSGANVLTF
>TRBV2|TRBJ1-3|-|few
TGTGCCAGCAGCCCGCAGGACGGAAACACCATATATTTT
CASSPQDGNTIYF
>TRBV13|TRBJ2-1|-|-
TGTGCCAGCAGCTTATCGAGCAATGAGCAGTTCTTC
CASSLSSNEQFF
>TRBV6-1|TRBJ1-5|-|-
TGTGCCAGCAGTGAAAGGGCCGGCCCTTATAGCAATCAGCCCCAGCATTTT
CASSERAGPYSNQPQHF
>TRBV18|TRBJ2-2|-|few
TGTGCCAGCTCACCACTGAAGGGAGCCACCGGGGAGCTGTTTTTT
CASSPLKGATGELFF
>TRBV2|TRBJ2-1|-|-
TGTGCCAGCAACGAACGTGAGCAGTTCTTC
CASNEREQFF
>TRBV25-1|TRBJ1-2|-|-
TGTGCCAGCATGAGGACAGACATGGGTGGCTACACCTTC
CASMRTDMGGYTF
>TRBV9|TRBJ2-2|-|-
TGTGCCAGCAGCTACCGGGACCGTAACACCGGGGAGCTGTTTTTT
CASSYRDRNTGELFF
>TRBV27|TRBJ2-2|TRBD1|-
TGTGCCAGCAGAAGGGACAGAAACACCGGGGAGCTGTTTTTT
CASRRDRNTGELFF
>TRBV27|TRBJ1-1|-|-
TGTGCCAGCAGTCCGAACCAGGTCCGAACTGAAGCTTTCTTT
CASSPNQVRTEAFF
>TRBV19|TRBJ1-3|-|-
TGTGCCAGTAGTCCCATCGACCGAGCCTCTGGAAACACCATATATTTT
CASSPIDRASGNTIYF
>TRBV18|TRBJ2-2|-|-
TGTGCCAGCTCACCAGTGGGGACGTACACCGGGGAGCTGTTTTTT
CASSPVGTYTGELFF
>TRBV27|TRBJ1-4|-|-
TGTGCCAGCAGTTTATCGTGGGGGTGGTCTAATGAAAAACTGTTTTTT
CASSLSWGWSNEKLFF